Sequencing of this TCR beta chain was carried out in a study of response to subunit inactivated influenza vaccine. TCRdb re-derived calls from the RT-PCR reads in MiXCR, one entry per CDR3 protein. The repertoire holds fewer than 700,000 distinct CDR3 sequences, roughly 13% seen once, with roughly 13% in the top ten. V lost 5 bases to trimming and J lost 3 bases, with 7 bases between them. Germline CDR1 reads SQVTM; CDR2 reads ANQGSEA. This CDR3 spans 11 amino acids. The chain employs TRBV29-1 and TRBJ1-2; no clear D. Sequencing was performed on PBMCs from blood, taken roughly 48 days after vaccination. This receptor was obtained from a man between 45 and 60 years old who received an inactivated influenza vaccine. The CDR3 sequence is CSVLRDYGYTF. CDR3 DNA: TGCAGCGTTTTACGGGACTATGGCTACACCTTC.